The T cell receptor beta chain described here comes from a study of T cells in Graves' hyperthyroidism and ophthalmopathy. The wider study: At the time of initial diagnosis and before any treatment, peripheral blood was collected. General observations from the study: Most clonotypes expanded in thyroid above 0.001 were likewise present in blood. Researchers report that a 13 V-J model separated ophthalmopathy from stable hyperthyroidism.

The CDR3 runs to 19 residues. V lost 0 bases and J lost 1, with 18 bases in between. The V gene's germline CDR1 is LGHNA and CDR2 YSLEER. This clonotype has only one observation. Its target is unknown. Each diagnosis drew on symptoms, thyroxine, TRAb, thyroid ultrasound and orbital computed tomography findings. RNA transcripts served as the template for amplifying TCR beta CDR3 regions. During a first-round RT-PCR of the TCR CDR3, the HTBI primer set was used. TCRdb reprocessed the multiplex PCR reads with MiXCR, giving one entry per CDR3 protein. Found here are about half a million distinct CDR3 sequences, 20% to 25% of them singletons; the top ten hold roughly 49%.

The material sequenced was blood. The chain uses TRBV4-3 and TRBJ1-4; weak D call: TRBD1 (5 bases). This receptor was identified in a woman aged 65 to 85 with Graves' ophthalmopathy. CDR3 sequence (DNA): TGCGCCAGCAGCCAAGATGGATGGGCAGGAGGGGAAACTAATGAAAAACTGTTTTTT. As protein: CASSQDGWAGGETNEKLFF.